Sequencing of this T cell receptor (beta chain) was carried out in a study of CD4 T cells in relation to SARS-CoV-2 and coronaviruses. The study, taken as a whole, reports: Monoreactive clones expanded significantly more to SARS-CoV-2 than crossreactive clones did.

CD4+ T cells from unexposed donors were obtained before the COVID-19 pandemic (2011-2018). After roughly ten days of culture, CD4+ T cells were isolated. Unexposed-donor CD4+ T cells were probed with SARS-CoV-2 S/N and four cold-coronavirus spikes, cells permitting. As for this clone: The antigen remains undetermined.

Sequencing used immunoSEQ multiplex PCR; TCRdb keeps in-frame clones, though not all of them. This sample has under 15,000 clones, with approximately 69% found just once. V lost 6 bases to trimming and J lost 5 bases, with 13 bases between them. The length of the CDR3 is 14 residues. Germline V gene data show CDR1 as SGHTA and CDR2 as FQGTGA. Sequencing was done on a sample of CD4+ T cells from PBMCs, cultured in vitro. The origin of this receptor is a human donor in good health. The V call is TRBV7-3, the J call TRBJ2-2; TRBD2 is a possible D gene (5 bases). CDR3 protein: CASRIIGGTGELFF. The CDR3 DNA is TGTGCCAGCAGAATTATCGGAGGTACCGGGGAGCTGTTTTTT.